The clone carrying this TCR beta chain was seen only a few times. Its antigen is not known. The PCR used 60 Vbeta and 13 Jbeta primers. Authors' data handling: A later analysis tallied 80 million or so unique TCR beta chains, approximately 10 million of them shared. TCRdb's table, derived via immunoSEQ multiplex PCR, lists solely in-frame clones and lacks some. That table supplies the V and J calls and clone size; D and trimming were determined from the DNA. The sample has approximately 150,000 clones; 77% are singletons. These data belong to a study of cytomegalovirus exposure and HLA in healthy donors. CDR3 length: 15 amino acids. V was clipped by 4 bases and J by 7 bases; unmatched bases: 6. Looked up from germline, CDR1 is MNHEY and CDR2 is SVGAGI. Broader study findings: A list of about 160 TCR beta chains associated with cytomegalovirus was given. In an earlier analysis, productive rearrangement rates for most beta V segments clustered near 87% or 30%.

Despite likely unrecorded immune exposures, the donors were nominally healthy at the time of sampling. This sequence originates from a young woman in good health and CMV-seropositive. The chain links TRBV6-5 to TRBJ1-5, with 11 bases fitting TRBD1. What was sequenced was PBMCs. The CDR3 sequence: CASSSDRGRKQPQHF. CDR3 in DNA: TGTGCCAGCAGTTCGGACAGGGGGCGGAAACAGCCCCAGCATTTT.